These 16 T cell receptor beta chains were sequenced from one sample in a study of blood T cells in healthy people across ages. Combining a sample-barcoded 5' primer with a J-beta primer mix, a second PCR ran for about 7 to 11 cycles. MiXCR was run by TCRdb on the 5' RACE reads, yielding one entry per CDR3 protein. The sample consists of roughly 1,500,000 distinct CDR3 sequences, approximately 42% of them appearing once. Material: blood. The receptors come from a young woman in good health.

The V call is TRBV4-2, the J call TRBJ2-7; D uncertain. Germline loops: CDR1 LGHNA, CDR2 YNFKEQ. V was clipped by 0 bases and J by 1 base, with 7 bases between them. This CDR3 has 14 residues. CDR3 DNA sequence: TGTGCCAGCAGCCAAGAGCTTCTATCCTACGAGCAGTACTTC. It translates to CASSQELLSYEQYF.

This clonotype was found a few times. The V gene is TRBV6-2 or TRBV6-3, the J gene TRBJ1-1; D may be TRBD1 (5 bases). The CDR3 totals 14 residues. The germline V gene has CDR1 MNHEY and CDR2 SVGEGT. The V gene lost 0 bases and the J gene lost 7 bases, with 12 bases spanning the gap. CDR3 protein: CASSYSPRDFEAFF. The DNA of the CDR3 is TGTGCCAGCAGTTACTCTCCCAGGGATTTTGAAGCTTTCTTT.

This CDR3 is CASRGETGPNTEAFF. The DNA for the CDR3 is TGTGCCAGCCGTGGCGAAACAGGACCGAACACTGAAGCTTTCTTT. The rearrangement joins TRBV27 to TRBJ1-1, with D possibly TRBD1 on 5 matching bases. The CDR3 is 15 amino acids. Trimming left V 8 bases short and J 1 base short, with 17 bases between. The germline gives CDR1 MNHEY, CDR2 SMNVEV (reference sequence).

This clonotype has a handful of counts. V is TRBV12-3 or TRBV12-4 and J is TRBJ1-1; D remains ambiguous. The CDR3 length is 13 residues. With 6 bases removed from V and 3 bases from J, the gap between germline ends came to 11 bases. Here the CDR3 reads CASRQNVDTEAFF. DNA for the CDR3: TGTGCCAGCAGACAAAATGTGGACACTGAAGCTTTCTTT.

The rearrangement uses TRBV6-1 and TRBJ1-2, with D perhaps matching TRBD1 (5 bases). This CDR3 has 14 residues. Germline V gene sequence: CDR1 MNHNS, CDR2 SASEGT. Trimming removed 4 bases at V and 3 bases at J, with 12 bases between. In nucleotides, the CDR3 is TGTGCCAGCAGTGGTGGGGCAGGGTACTATGGCTACACCTTC. Translating gives CASSGGAGYYGYTF.

The chain is built from TRBV10-3 and TRBJ1-1, with 7 bases lining up with TRBD1. V lost 10 bases and J lost 1; bases outside the gene matches: 6. The length of the CDR3 is 13 residues. Germline CDR1 and CDR2: ENHRY and SYGVKD. As DNA, the CDR3 is TGTGCCACCGAGGGACAGTCGAACACTGAAGCTTTCTTT. This sequence encodes CATEGQSNTEAFF.

Worth noting for this clonotype: One end of the junction fails to match germline, which may point to a read error. The V call is TRBV12-3 or TRBV12-4, the J call TRBJ1-6; no definite D call. The CDR3 has 13 amino acids. CDR3 sequence (DNA): TGTGCCAGCAGTTGGGGTACGAATTCACCCCCCCACTTT. Translated: CASSWGTNSPPHF.

This clonotype was seen ten or more times. The chain carries TRBV29-1 and TRBJ2-5, with D unresolved. CDR1 SQVTM and CDR2 ANQGSEA come from the germline V gene. The V end lost 5 bases, the J end lost 13 bases, and 8 bases lay between the germline ends. The CDR3 loop spans 8 amino acids. The chain's CDR3 is CSVPGGYF. The DNA of the CDR3 is TGCAGCGTTCCTGGTGGGTACTTC. Full variable domain (missing parts from reference TRBV29-1 and TRBJ2-5): SAVISQKPSRDICQRGTSLTIQCQVDSQVTMMFWYRQQPGQSLTLIATANQGSEATYESGFVIDKFPISRPNLTFSTLTVSNMSPEDSSIYLCSVPGGYFGPGTRLLVL.

This chain connects TRBV11-3 to TRBJ2-1; D is undetermined. Germline V gives CDR1 SGHNT, CDR2 YENEEA. The CDR3 loop spans 13 amino acids. V was cut by 2 bases and J by 6 bases, with 8 bases left in between. CDR3 residues: CASSLYRSNEQFF. The CDR3 nucleotides are TGTGCCAGCAGCTTATACAGATCCAATGAGCAGTTCTTC.

This clonotype turned up a few times. The chain employs TRBV10-3 and TRBJ2-4, with D possibly being TRBD2 (6 bases). The CDR3 consists of 14 residues. CDR1 and CDR2 from the germline V gene are ENHRY and SYGVKD. V lost 10 bases to trimming and J lost 13 bases, with 26 bases between them. The CDR3 nucleotides are TGTGCCACCACGGGACTCGGAGAGGACAATGAGCAGTACTTC. Amino acids: CATTGLGEDNEQYF.

This chain joins TRBV2 and TRBJ2-5; D not certain. This CDR3 spans 14 amino acids. Germline V gene sequence: CDR1 SNHLY, CDR2 FYNNEI. V gave up 2 bases and J gave up 5 bases, with 12 bases separating them. The CDR3 loop is CASSERRQRETQYF. CDR3 nucleotides: TGTGCCAGCAGTGAAAGAAGGCAGAGGGAGACCCAGTACTTC.

This sequence joins TRBV6-6 and TRBJ2-3; TRBD2 agrees at 13 bases. Germline CDR1 MNHNY, CDR2 SVGAGI (reference sequence). Trimming took 8 bases from V and 6 from J; bases not matched to a gene: 11. The CDR3 totals 16 residues. CDR3 bases: TGTGCCAGCCTTACTAGCGGGGGGGCTCGGGGTGATACGCAGTATTTT. The encoded protein is CASLTSGGARGDTQYF.

This clonotype has at least ten counts. The J gene is TRBJ1-2, the V gene TRBV7-9, with D hard to call. V gave up 2 bases and J gave up 5 bases, with 15 bases separating them. The germline V gene has CDR1 SEHNR and CDR2 FQNEAQ (reference sequence). The CDR3 contains 15 residues. CDR3 nucleotide sequence: TGTGCCAGCAGCTTATTCGGTGGCGGAGATTATGGCTACACCTTC. Its protein is CASSLFGGGDYGYTF. Full variable domain (remainder filled in from reference TRBV7-9 and TRBJ1-2): DTGVSQNPRHKITKRGQNVTFRCDPISEHNRLYWYRQTLGQGPEFLTYFQNEAQLEKSRLLSDRFSAERPKGSFSTLEIQRTEQGDSAMYLCASSLFGGGDYGYTFGSGTRLTVV.

This clonotype has only a few counts. V is TRBV5-1 and J is TRBJ2-7; TRBD1 is a possible D gene (5 bases). The V gene's germline CDR1 is SGHRS and CDR2 YFSETQ. Trimming stripped 6 bases from V and 0 bases from J, with 10 bases between. The CDR3 contains 13 residues. The CDR3 protein is CASTRAFSYEQYF. DNA for the CDR3: TGCGCCAGCACCAGGGCTTTCTCCTACGAGCAGTACTTC.

Details on this clonotype: Germline is not matched at one junction end, which may reflect a read error. The rearrangement uses TRBV20-1 and TRBJ2-1; D not certain. This CDR3 has 13 residues. The germline V gene has CDR1 DFQATT and CDR2 SNEGSKA (reference sequence). The CDR3 spells CSADDDSCNEQFF. The CDR3 DNA is TGCAGTGCCGACGATGACTCCTGCAATGAGCAGTTCTTC.

The V gene is TRBV20-1, the J gene TRBJ2-1; D ambiguous. The V end lost 3 bases, the J end lost 2 bases, and 5 bases lay between the germline ends. The germline V gene has CDR1 DFQATT and CDR2 SNEGSKA (reference sequence). The CDR3 has 12 amino acids. In nucleotides, the CDR3 is TGCAGTGCTAGTCTACCCTACAATGAGCAGTTCTTC. This gives the protein CSASLPYNEQFF.